This TCR beta chain was sequenced for a study of T cell repertoires in ileal Crohn's disease. Per the germline V gene, CDR1 is SGHDT and CDR2 is YYEEEE. The CDR3 has 16 residues. J lost 2 bases, V lost 2 bases, and 4 bases had no gene match. Sequenced by immunoSEQ multiplex PCR; TCRdb stores in-frame clones only, minus some. This table has about 4,900 clones, about nine tenths appearing once. The sample was ileal tissue. V gene TRBV5-6 combines with J gene TRBJ2-1, with TRBD1 matching 10 bases. The sequence came from an adult with Crohn's disease. As DNA, the CDR3 is TGTGCCAGCAGCTTATTTGGGACAGGGGCCTACAATGAGCAGTTCTTC. Translating it yields CASSLFGTGAYNEQFF.